This T cell receptor (beta chain) was profiled in a study of blood T cell repertoires in COVID-19. Study as a whole: From the United States, Italy and Spain came samples of acute and convalescent COVID-19. PBMCs, B-cell-depleted T cells, or T cells were the source of the cDNA or gDNA that made up the material.

This clone was detected only a few times. As processed by the authors: Reference gene primers were amplified, and this amplification served to estimate nucleated cell counts. TCRdb's table, derived via immunoSEQ multiplex PCR, lists solely in-frame clones and lacks some. V, J and clone size reflect that table, while D and trimming were determined from the DNA. The table shows 100,000 to 150,000 clones, with 55% to 75% occurring only once. Material for sequencing was peripheral blood. This clonotype was obtained from a human donor with acute or convalescent COVID-19. The donor label of this sample is uncertain.

CDR3 sequence: CSAWKQDTIYF. In nucleotides, the CDR3 is TGCAGTGCTTGGAAACAGGACACCATATATTTT. The V call is TRBV20-1, the J call TRBJ1-3; D perhaps matches TRBD1 (5 bases). The V end was cut by 5 bases, the J end by 8 bases, with 10 bases between. Germline V gene lookup returns CDR1 DFQATT and CDR2 SNEGSKA (reference sequence). The length of the CDR3 is 11 residues.